These 9 T cell receptor beta chains were all obtained from the same sample, sequenced in a study of control samples from healthy donors and cancer patients. Libraries were prepared by immunoSEQ multiplex PCR; TCRdb keeps only in-frame clonotypes and omits some of them. The data contain about 180,000 clones, nearly 90% of them singletons. The material sequenced was blood. These receptors were obtained from a woman in her 50s in good health.

The chain carries TRBV27 and TRBJ1-1; D is undetermined. From germline, CDR1 is MNHEY and CDR2 SMNVEV (reference sequence). CDR3 length: 13 residues. V was cut by 6 bases and J by 1 base, with 9 bases left in between. The DNA for the CDR3 is TGTGCCAGCAGCCATGATGCGAACACTGAAGCTTTCTTT. Its translation is CASSHDANTEAFF.

The J gene is TRBJ2-3, the V gene TRBV28; D is unresolved. Germline V CDR1 and CDR2: MDHEN, SYDVKM. This CDR3 has 15 amino acids. The V gene lost 3 bases and the J gene lost 6 bases, with 16 bases spanning the gap. CDR3 sequence (DNA): TGTGCCAGCAGTTTCCCATCCACCGTCCCCGATACGCAGTATTTT. Its protein product is CASSFPSTVPDTQYF.

The gene calls are TRBV5-6 and TRBJ2-3; 12 positions match TRBD2. Germline assignment: CDR1 SGHDT and CDR2 YYEEEE. The CDR3 is made up of 16 amino acids. V lost 2 bases and J lost 3; bases outside the gene matches: 4. The CDR3 is CASSLRLAGETDTQYF. DNA of the CDR3: TGTGCCAGCAGCTTACGACTAGCGGGGGAGACAGATACGCAGTATTTT.

V gene TRBV7-9 combines with J gene TRBJ2-7; D may be TRBD1 (7 bases). The V gene lost 4 bases and the J gene lost 5 bases, with 21 bases spanning the gap. Germline V lookup: CDR1 SEHNR, CDR2 FQNEAQ (reference sequence). The CDR3 runs to 16 residues. The CDR3 DNA sequence: TGTGCCAGCAGCTCGAATCAGGGGGGACTCGCGAACGAGCAGTACTTC. Its translation is CASSSNQGGLANEQYF.

V usage is TRBV4-1 and J usage is TRBJ1-3, with D uncertain. The CDR3 is made up of 13 amino acids. Germline V CDR1 and CDR2: MGHRA, YSYEKL. Between the trimmed V and J ends, which lost 0 bases and 5 bases, there was a span of 5 bases. In nucleotides, the CDR3 is TGCGCCAGCAGCCAAGATCACCGAAACACCATATATTTT. This translates into CASSQDHRNTIYF.

This chain joins TRBV9 and TRBJ2-1; the D call may be TRBD1 or TRBD2 (5 bases each). The CDR3 extends over 15 amino acids. Trimming took off 2 bases at V and 5 bases at J, with 14 bases between the two ends. Germline CDR1 reads SGDLS; CDR2 reads YYNGEE. CDR3 nucleotides: TGTGCCAGCAGCGTGGGACCTTTAGGGCACAATGAGCAGTTCTTC. This gives the protein CASSVGPLGHNEQFF.

This clone is a singleton in its sample. The chain carries TRBV19 and TRBJ2-2; 9 bases match TRBD1. The ends lost 3 bases at V and 6 bases at J; junction bases unmatched: 5. Germline V lookup: CDR1 LNHDA, CDR2 SQIVND (reference sequence). The CDR3 has 15 residues. The CDR3 loop is CASSILQGASGELFF. CDR3 nucleotide sequence: TGTGCCAGTAGTATCCTACAGGGGGCGTCCGGGGAGCTGTTTTTT.

This chain uses TRBV5-4 with TRBJ2-1; 11 nucleotides agree with TRBD2. There are 15 residues in the CDR3. V dropped 4 bases and J dropped 3; count of bases not matched to a gene: 3. Germline V gives CDR1 SGHNT, CDR2 YYREEE (reference sequence). Written as DNA, the CDR3 is TGTGCCAGCAGCCTAGCGGGAGGCGGCTACAATGAGCAGTTCTTC. Its translation is CASSLAGGGYNEQFF.

The genes are TRBV7-2 and TRBJ1-3, with D perhaps matching TRBD1 (6 bases). This CDR3 spans 16 amino acids. V shed 4 bases and J shed 0 bases, with 13 bases lying between them. CDR1 is SGHTA and CDR2 is FQGNSA in the germline V gene. The CDR3 sequence: CASSSTGQLSGNTIYF. The CDR3 DNA reads TGTGCCAGCAGCTCGACTGGACAGCTCTCTGGAAACACCATATATTTT.